This entry describes one T cell receptor beta chain. The target antigen is unknown. This entry belongs to a study of lymphopenia after photon versus proton radiotherapy. Study-level findings and limits: Only patients who died were analyzed for survival; proton advantage is unproven. Relative stability marked proton patients; photon patients lost diversity and naive cells. In patients who died, overall survival fell as post-nadir TCR diversity dropped more. After lymphocyte nadir, photon-treated repertoires showed oligoclonal expansion, especially CD8+ Temra.

Profiling relied on immunoSEQ multiplex PCR, and the TCRdb table lists in-frame clones only, not all of them. Of roughly 40,000 clones in the sample, about 86% were seen once. CDR3 size: 16 residues. The V gene's germline CDR1 is LNHDA and CDR2 SQIVND (reference sequence). The ends lost 3 bases at V and 9 bases at J; junction bases unmatched: 11. Sequencing was performed on peripheral blood, taken from a patient treated with proton-based radiotherapy. The V gene is TRBV19, the J gene TRBJ1-6, with 7 bases matching TRBD1. The receptor was isolated from a woman between 65 and 79 years old with pancreatic cancer. Some clones in this sample may be carry-over from other donors' samples. The chain's CDR3 is CASSIDRPGQISPLHF. DNA for the CDR3: TGTGCCAGTAGTATTGACCGCCCGGGACAGATTTCACCCCTCCACTTT.